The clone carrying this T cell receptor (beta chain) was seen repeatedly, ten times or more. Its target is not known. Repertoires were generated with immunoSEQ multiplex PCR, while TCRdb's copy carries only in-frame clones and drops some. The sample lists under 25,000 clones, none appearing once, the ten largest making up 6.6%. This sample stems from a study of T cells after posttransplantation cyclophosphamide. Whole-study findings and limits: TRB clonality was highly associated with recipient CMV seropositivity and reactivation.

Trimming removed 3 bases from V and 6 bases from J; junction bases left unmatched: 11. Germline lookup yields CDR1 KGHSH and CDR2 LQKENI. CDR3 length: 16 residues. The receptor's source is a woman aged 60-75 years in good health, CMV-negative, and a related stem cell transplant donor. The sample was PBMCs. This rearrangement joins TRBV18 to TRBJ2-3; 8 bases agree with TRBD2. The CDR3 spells CASSPPTSVGEDTQYF. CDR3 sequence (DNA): TGTGCCAGCTCACCCCCGACTAGCGTAGGGGAGGATACGCAGTATTTT.